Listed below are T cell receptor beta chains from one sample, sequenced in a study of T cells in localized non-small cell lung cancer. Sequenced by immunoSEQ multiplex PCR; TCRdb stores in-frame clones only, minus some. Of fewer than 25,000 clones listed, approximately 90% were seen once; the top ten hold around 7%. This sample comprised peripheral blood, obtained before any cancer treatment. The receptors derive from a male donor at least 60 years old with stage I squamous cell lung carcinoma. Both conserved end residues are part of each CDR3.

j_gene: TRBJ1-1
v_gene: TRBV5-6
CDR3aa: CASSFSLGEAFF

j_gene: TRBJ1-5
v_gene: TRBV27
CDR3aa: CASKDFLDSNQPQHF

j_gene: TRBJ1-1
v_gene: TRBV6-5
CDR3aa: CASSQYRGATEAFF

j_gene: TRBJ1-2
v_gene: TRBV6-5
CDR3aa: CASSPGEGSYGYTF

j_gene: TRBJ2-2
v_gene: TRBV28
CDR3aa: CAIQGKNTGELFF

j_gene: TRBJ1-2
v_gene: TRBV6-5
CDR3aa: CASSDVQGASGGYTF

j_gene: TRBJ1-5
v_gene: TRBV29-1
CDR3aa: CSVRFNSNQPQHF

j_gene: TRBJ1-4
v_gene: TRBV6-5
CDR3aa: CASRDSYNEKGLFF

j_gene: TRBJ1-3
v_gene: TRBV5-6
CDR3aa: CASSLDTPTWNTIYF

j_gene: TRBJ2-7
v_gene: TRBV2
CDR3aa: CASSETGTVYEQYF

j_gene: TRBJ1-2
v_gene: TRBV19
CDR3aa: CASSRDGYTF

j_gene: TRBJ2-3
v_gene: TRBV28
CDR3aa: CASSSRRGGTDTQYF

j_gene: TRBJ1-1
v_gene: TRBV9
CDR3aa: CASSVEPGNTEAFF

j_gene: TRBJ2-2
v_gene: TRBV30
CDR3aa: CAFYLGSGELFF

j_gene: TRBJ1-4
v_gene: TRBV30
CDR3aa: CASGHGGEKLFF

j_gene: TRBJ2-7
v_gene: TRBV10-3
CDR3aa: CAISGDRGFGKYEQYF

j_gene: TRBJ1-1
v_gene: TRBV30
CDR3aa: CAWSVRRGTAFF

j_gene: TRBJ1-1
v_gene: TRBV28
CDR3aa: CASNGGNGVENTEAFF

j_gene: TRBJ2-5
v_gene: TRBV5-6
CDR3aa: CASSWTGGQHEETQYF

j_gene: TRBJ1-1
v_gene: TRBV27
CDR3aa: CASRPATGGLNTEAFF

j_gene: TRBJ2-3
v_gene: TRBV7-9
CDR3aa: CASSSGLAVSTDTQYF

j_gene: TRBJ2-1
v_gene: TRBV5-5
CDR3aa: CASNSRLGQGVSEQFF

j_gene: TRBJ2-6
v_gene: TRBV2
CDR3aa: CASSTQTTGTGANVLTF

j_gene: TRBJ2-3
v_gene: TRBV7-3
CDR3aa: CASSSGGAGTDTQYF

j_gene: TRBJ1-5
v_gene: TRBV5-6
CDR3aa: CASSFSGTGGDQPQHF

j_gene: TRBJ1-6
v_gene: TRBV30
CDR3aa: CAWSTQGAENSPLHF

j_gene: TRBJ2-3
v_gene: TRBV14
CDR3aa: CASSQRAGTSTDTQYF

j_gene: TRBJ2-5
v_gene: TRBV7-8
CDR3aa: CASSPRREGQETQYF

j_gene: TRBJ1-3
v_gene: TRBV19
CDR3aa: CASSKGPAGNTIYF

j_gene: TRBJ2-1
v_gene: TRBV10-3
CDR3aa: CATAGATSNEQFF

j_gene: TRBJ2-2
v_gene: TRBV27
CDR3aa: CASSLYSATGELFF

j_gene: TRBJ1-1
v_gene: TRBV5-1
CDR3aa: CASSLLGGRTEAFF

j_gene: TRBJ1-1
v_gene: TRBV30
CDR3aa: CAWGTGVNTEAFF

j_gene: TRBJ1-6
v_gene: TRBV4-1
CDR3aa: CASSQDRDTTSSYNSPLHF

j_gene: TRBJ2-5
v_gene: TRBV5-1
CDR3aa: CASSLAAGGGAKETQYF

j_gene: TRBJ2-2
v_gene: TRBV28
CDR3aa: CASSPPAGGTGELFF

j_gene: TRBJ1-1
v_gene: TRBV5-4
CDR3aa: CASSFENTEAFF

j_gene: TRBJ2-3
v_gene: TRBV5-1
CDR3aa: CASSLGTGNPTDTQYF

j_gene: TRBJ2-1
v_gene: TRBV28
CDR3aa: CASSLSWALEAVEQFF

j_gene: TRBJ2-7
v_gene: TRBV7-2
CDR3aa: CASSFKGGDEQYF

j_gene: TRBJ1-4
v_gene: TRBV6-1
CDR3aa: CASSEGGGLGEKLFF

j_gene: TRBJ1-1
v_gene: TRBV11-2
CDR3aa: CASSPDRVNTEAFF

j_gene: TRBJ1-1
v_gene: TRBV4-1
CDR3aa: CASSQSRDRAEAFF

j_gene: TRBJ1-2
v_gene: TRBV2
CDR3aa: CASRIRDRGQGYTF

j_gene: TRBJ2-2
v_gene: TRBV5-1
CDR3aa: CASGINTGELFF

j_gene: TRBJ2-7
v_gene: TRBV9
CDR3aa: CASSEAPKQAGSSYEQYF

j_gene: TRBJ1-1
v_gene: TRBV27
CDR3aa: CASVYLHPIRGTEAFF

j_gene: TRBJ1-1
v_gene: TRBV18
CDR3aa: CASSPPGSEGTEAFF

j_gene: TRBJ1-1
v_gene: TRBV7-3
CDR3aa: CASSSVAGENTEAFF